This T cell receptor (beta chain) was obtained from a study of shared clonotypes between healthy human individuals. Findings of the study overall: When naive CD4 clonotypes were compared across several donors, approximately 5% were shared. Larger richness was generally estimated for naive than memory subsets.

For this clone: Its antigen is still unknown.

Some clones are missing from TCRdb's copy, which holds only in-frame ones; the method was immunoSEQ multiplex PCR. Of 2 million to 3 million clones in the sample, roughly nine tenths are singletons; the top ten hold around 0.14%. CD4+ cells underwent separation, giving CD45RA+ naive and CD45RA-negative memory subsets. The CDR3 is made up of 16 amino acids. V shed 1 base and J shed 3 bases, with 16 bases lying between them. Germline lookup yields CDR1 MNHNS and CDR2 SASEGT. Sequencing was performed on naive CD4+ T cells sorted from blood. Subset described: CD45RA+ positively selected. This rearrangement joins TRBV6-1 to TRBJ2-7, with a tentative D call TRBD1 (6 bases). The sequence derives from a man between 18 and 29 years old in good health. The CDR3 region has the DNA TGTGCCAGCAGTGAAGGCCCCGGACAGCCATACTACGAGCAGTACTTC. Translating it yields CASSEGPGQPYYEQYF.